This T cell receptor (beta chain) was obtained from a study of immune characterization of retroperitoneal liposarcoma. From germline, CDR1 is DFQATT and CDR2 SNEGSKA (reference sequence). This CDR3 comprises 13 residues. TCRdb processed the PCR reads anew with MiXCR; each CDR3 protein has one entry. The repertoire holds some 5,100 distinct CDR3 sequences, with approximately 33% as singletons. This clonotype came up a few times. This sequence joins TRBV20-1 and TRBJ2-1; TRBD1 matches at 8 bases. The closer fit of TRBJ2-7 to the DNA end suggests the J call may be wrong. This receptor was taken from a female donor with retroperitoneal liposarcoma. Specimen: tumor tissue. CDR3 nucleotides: TGCAGTGCTCACCTCGGACAGGGCCACGAGCAGTACTTC. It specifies CSAHLGQGHEQYF.